This is a list of T cell receptor beta chains from one sample in a study of glioma-infiltrating T cells. In TCRdb, the multiplex PCR reads were re-called with MiXCR into one record per CDR3 protein. Of fewer than 500,000 distinct CDR3 sequences listed, approximately 42% are singletons. Sample: glioma tissue, nonneoplastic brain tissue, or PBMCs (not recorded which). All receptors come from a human donor with low-grade glioma or glioblastoma, undergoing nonglioma brain surgery, or in good health (not recorded which). CDR3s include the opening cysteine and the closing phenylalanine or tryptophan. Fields, in order: J gene, D gene, V gene, clone size, CDR3 DNA, CDR3 protein. A D gene is named only where the DNA matches it firmly. The size of a clone is reported for some rows only, either as once, few or many, or as a class for expanded clones.

J: TRBJ1-2; D: NA; V: TRBV27; size: many; DNA: TGTGCCAGCAAGGGGGGCGGCTATGGCTACACCTTC; CDR3: CASKGGGYGYTF
J: TRBJ2-7; D: NA; V: TRBV7-2; size: once; DNA: TGTGCCAGCAGATTAATGTACAGGGATGTAGGCTACGAGCAGTACTTC; CDR3: CASRLMYRDVGYEQYF
J: TRBJ1-1; D: NA; V: TRBV20-1; size: NA; DNA: TGCAGTGCTAGAGATGTGGGGTTGAACACTGAAGCTTTCTTT; CDR3: CSARDVGLNTEAFF
J: TRBJ2-3; D: NA; V: TRBV20-1; size: many; DNA: TGCAGTGCTAGAGATCTTACAGATACGCAGTATTTT; CDR3: CSARDLTDTQYF
J: TRBJ2-7; D: NA; V: TRBV5-1; size: NA; DNA: TGCGCCAGCAGAGAAACTCGGGGCCCCGAGCAGTACTTC; CDR3: CASRETRGPEQYF
J: TRBJ2-3; D: TRBD2; V: TRBV4-1; size: few; DNA: TGCGCCAGCAGCCTAGGACTAGTGGTAATGGATACGCAGTATTTT; CDR3: CASSLGLVVMDTQYF
J: TRBJ1-4; D: NA; V: TRBV4-3; size: NA; DNA: TGCGCCAGCAGCCGCTACAGGAATGAAAAACTGTTTTTT; CDR3: CASSRYRNEKLFF
J: TRBJ1-2; D: NA; V: TRBV7-8; size: NA; DNA: TGTGCCAGCAGCTTAGGGACAGTAACTTATGGCTACACCTTC; CDR3: CASSLGTVTYGYTF
J: TRBJ2-1; D: NA; V: TRBV20-1; size: NA; DNA: TGCAGTGCTCCTACAGGGTACTACAATGAGCAGTTCTTC; CDR3: CSAPTGYYNEQFF
J: TRBJ2-7; D: NA; V: TRBV19; size: NA; DNA: TGTGCCAGTAGTGTCTGGGGCTACGAGCAGTACTTC; CDR3: CASSVWGYEQYF
J: TRBJ1-5; D: NA; V: TRBV20-1; size: few; DNA: TGCAGTGCCCACGGGGGGGCTGGCAATCAGCCCCAGCATTTT; CDR3: CSAHGGAGNQPQHF